These 22 T cell receptor beta chains share one sample of origin, sequenced in a study of vaccination effects on CD4 cells after COVID-19. Following an approximately ten-day culture, CD4+ T cells were purified. Every participant took two doses of the BNT162b2 or mRNA-1273 vaccine. Assay: immunoSEQ multiplex PCR; the TCRdb copy retains only in-frame clones and omits some. The profile shows 45,000 to 65,000 clones, around 84% of them singletons. These receptors are not linked to any known antigen. Specimen: CD4+ T cells from PBMCs cultured without peptide, collected after COVID-19 vaccination. The source of these receptors is a human donor who received a COVID-19 vaccine.

The chain is built from TRBV5-1 and TRBJ1-2, with D possibly TRBD1 on 6 matching bases. Germline CDR1 SGHRS, CDR2 YFSETQ. V was cut by 0 bases and J by 8 bases, with 11 bases left in between. The CDR3 totals 13 residues. The CDR3 nucleotides read TGCGCCAGCAGCTTGGAGGCAGGGGTCGGCTACACCTTC. This gives the protein CASSLEAGVGYTF.

The J gene is TRBJ1-2, the V gene TRBV5-1; D uncertain. The V and J ends lost 0 bases and 3 bases respectively, with 9 bases between them. The germline gives CDR1 SGHRS, CDR2 YFSETQ. The CDR3 consists of 14 residues. In nucleotides, the CDR3 is TGCGCCAGCAGCTTGGACGGAAGTCACTATGGCTACACCTTC. Protein product: CASSLDGSHYGYTF.

In this sample, this clone turned up once. The V call is TRBV18, the J call TRBJ2-1, with 16 bases aligning to TRBD2. Trimming cost V 8 bases and J 9 bases; bases outside gene matches: 13. CDR1 and CDR2 from the germline V gene are KGHSH and LQKENI. The CDR3 has 17 residues. CDR3 sequence reads: CASALYPGTSGGGEQFF. In DNA form, the CDR3 reads TGTGCCAGCGCACTCTATCCGGGGACTAGCGGGGGGGGTGAGCAGTTCTTC.

This chain links TRBV6-5 with TRBJ2-7, with a possible D match to TRBD2 (7 bases). The germline V gene has CDR1 MNHEY and CDR2 SVGAGI. The CDR3 spans 14 residues. Trimming removed 0 bases at V and 5 bases at J, with 11 bases between. CDR3 nucleotides: TGTGCCAGCAGTTACTCCGGGGGGCAAGACGAGCAGTACTTC. This gives the protein CASSYSGGQDEQYF.

The chain recombines TRBV30 with TRBJ2-1; D is perhaps TRBD1 (6 bases). This CDR3 spans 14 amino acids. V lost 0 bases, J lost 4 bases, and 10 bases lay in between. Germline V gene lookup returns CDR1 GTSNPN and CDR2 SVGIG (reference sequence). CDR3 loop: CAWSVRGGYNEQFF. The DNA for the CDR3 is TGTGCCTGGAGTGTAAGAGGGGGATACAATGAGCAGTTCTTC.

In the case of this clone: Other DNA sequences of this sample code for an identical CDR3. This sequence joins TRBV15 and TRBJ2-3; D may correspond to TRBD1 or TRBD2 (6 bases each). Germline V CDR1 and CDR2: LNHNV, YYDKDF (reference sequence). The CDR3 has 16 residues. The V end was cut by 0 bases, the J end by 3 bases, with 13 bases between. The CDR3 reads CATSRDTGARTDTQYF. In DNA form, the CDR3 reads TGTGCCACCAGCAGAGATACGGGGGCAAGGACAGATACGCAGTATTTT.

The V call is TRBV5-6, the J call TRBJ2-2, with TRBD1 identical over 8 bases. V was clipped by 2 bases and J by 3 bases; unmatched bases: 6. This CDR3 is 16 amino acids long. Germline assignment: CDR1 SGHDT and CDR2 YYEEEE. DNA of the CDR3: TGTGCCAGCAGCTTAAACAGGGGGTTCGACACCGGGGAGCTGTTTTTT. Encoded protein: CASSLNRGFDTGELFF. Using reference TRBV5-6 and TRBJ2-2 for the parts outside the CDR3, the full variable domain is DAGVTQSPTHLIKTRGQQVTLRCSPKSGHDTVSWYQQALGQGPQFIFQYYEEEERQRGNFPDRFSGHQFPNYSSELNVNALLLGDSALYLCASSLNRGFDTGELFFGEGSRLTVL.

The V gene is TRBV4-2, the J gene TRBJ2-4, with a weak D call TRBD1 (6 bases). The CDR3 is 20 amino acids. Germline CDR1 and CDR2: LGHNA and YNFKEQ. Trimming took 0 bases from V and 0 from J, leaving 21 bases between them. The CDR3 here is CASSQDPGGPVVLAKNIQYF. The DNA of the CDR3 is TGTGCCAGCAGCCAAGATCCTGGGGGCCCGGTTGTGTTAGCCAAAAACATTCAGTACTTC.

This rearrangement joins TRBV29-1 to TRBJ2-7; possibly TRBD2 for D (6 bases). The CDR3 loop spans 12 amino acids. In germline, CDR1 is SQVTM, CDR2 ANQGSEA. Trimming cost V 4 bases and J 3 bases, with 10 bases left between them. This CDR3 is CSVAEDYYEQYF. The CDR3 bases are TGCAGCGTTGCAGAGGACTACTACGAGCAGTACTTC.

This clone was counted a single time. This chain joins TRBV19 and TRBJ2-6; TRBD1 agrees at 9 bases. The J segment lost 0 bases and the V segment lost 5 bases, leaving 5 bases of the junction unmatched. From germline, CDR1 is LNHDA and CDR2 SQIVND (reference sequence). CDR3 length: 17 residues. The CDR3 spells CASSPPGQGSGANVLTF. CDR3 in DNA: TGTGCCAGTAGTCCTCCGGGACAGGGCTCTGGGGCCAACGTCCTGACTTTC. Full variable domain (rest looked up from reference TRBV19 and TRBJ2-6): DGGITQSPKYLFRKEGQNVTLSCEQNLNHDAMYWYRQDPGQGLRLIYYSQIVNDFQKGDIAEGYSVSREKKESFPLTVTSAQKNPTAFYLCASSPPGQGSGANVLTFGAGSRLTVL.

The chain links TRBV6-2 or TRBV6-3 to TRBJ2-1; 9 bases fit TRBD2. The CDR3 is 15 residues long. Germline loops: CDR1 MNHEY, CDR2 SVGEGT. The J segment lost 6 bases and the V segment lost 6 bases, leaving 9 bases of the junction unmatched. The CDR3 is CASSFSGGWGNEQFF. The CDR3 DNA follows: TGTGCCAGCAGCTTCAGCGGGGGGTGGGGCAATGAGCAGTTCTTC.

The chain has TRBV7-2 and TRBJ2-7, with 8 bases fitting TRBD2. J lost 3 bases, V lost 5 bases, and 3 bases had no gene match. The CDR3 has 13 amino acids. Germline V lookup: CDR1 SGHTA, CDR2 FQGNSA. The CDR3 is CASSVSGVYEQYF. DNA of the CDR3: TGTGCCAGCAGCGTTAGCGGGGTCTACGAGCAGTACTTC.

The V and J genes are TRBV3-1 (or the pseudogene TRBV3-2) and TRBJ2-3; no clear D. The V end lost 3 bases, the J end lost 1 base, and 5 bases lay between the germline ends. Germline lookup yields CDR1 LGHDT and CDR2 YNNKEL (reference sequence). CDR3 length equals 13 residues. The CDR3 sequence is CASSQFRTDTQYF. The CDR3 DNA follows: TGTGCCAGCAGCCAGTTCCGCACAGATACGCAGTATTTT.

V is TRBV9 and J is TRBJ1-1; no clear D gene. This CDR3 spans 12 amino acids. The V and J ends lost 4 bases and 4 bases respectively, with 8 bases between them. Per germline, CDR1 SGDLS and CDR2 YYNGEE. The CDR3 DNA follows: TGTGCCAGCAGCAGGGTGGGCACTGAAGCTTTCTTT. Amino acids: CASSRVGTEAFF.

This chain links TRBV6-6 with TRBJ1-2, with D unresolved. CDR1 MNHNY and CDR2 SVGAGI come from the germline V gene (reference sequence). The V and J ends lost 5 bases and 6 bases respectively, with 19 bases between them. The CDR3 has 15 residues. CDR3 coding DNA: TGTGCCAGCAGTACCGCAGGAGTAAAAAGGGATGGCTACACCTTC. Translated: CASSTAGVKRDGYTF.

V is TRBV3-1 (or the pseudogene TRBV3-2) and J is TRBJ1-1; TRBD1 aligns across 8 bases. From germline, CDR1 is LGHDT and CDR2 YNNKEL (reference sequence). V lost 1 base, J lost 4 bases, and 17 bases stayed unmatched. The CDR3 extends over 19 amino acids. CDR3 protein: CASSQVHPGQALFGTEAFF. The CDR3 coding sequence is TGTGCCAGCAGCCAAGTACACCCGGGACAGGCCTTGTTTGGCACTGAAGCTTTCTTT.

V is TRBV25-1 and J is TRBJ1-3, with D uncertain. The CDR3 extends over 13 amino acids. Germline loops: CDR1 MGHDK, CDR2 SYGVNS. V lost 2 bases and J lost 3, with 5 bases in between. In DNA form, the CDR3 reads TGTGCCAGCAGTGAACCCGTTGGAAACACCATATATTTT. This encodes CASSEPVGNTIYF.

This chain connects TRBV10-3 to TRBJ2-1; 9 bases align to TRBD2. With V trimmed by 6 bases and J by 2 bases, 5 bases remained unmatched. Germline V gives CDR1 ENHRY, CDR2 SYGVKD. The CDR3 is 15 amino acids. CDR3 in amino acids: CAIRGGRATYNEQFF. The CDR3 DNA reads as TGTGCCATCAGGGGCGGGAGGGCTACCTACAATGAGCAGTTCTTC.

V and J are TRBV9 and TRBJ2-7; D unclear. V was shortened by 0 bases and J by 2 bases, with 9 bases between the two germline ends. CDR1 is SGDLS and CDR2 is YYNGEE in the germline V gene. This CDR3 is built from 14 residues. The CDR3 DNA is TGTGCCAGCAGCGTAGTGCCGGTAACCTACGAGCAGTACTTC. Translating it yields CASSVVPVTYEQYF.

The genes are TRBV24-1 and TRBJ2-2; 10 bases match TRBD1. CDR1 and CDR2 from the germline V gene are KGHDR and SFDVKD. J was trimmed by 6 bases and V by 5 bases; bases with no gene match: 8. The CDR3 is 16 residues long. The DNA for the CDR3 is TGTGCCACCAGTGTTTGGGGGACAGGGGACGCCGGGGAGCTGTTTTTT. Its translation: CATSVWGTGDAGELFF.

The V gene is TRBV5-1, the J gene TRBJ2-3; no definite D call. Trimming shortened V by 4 bases and J by 3 bases, and 9 bases separated the two germline ends. Germline loops: CDR1 SGHRS, CDR2 YFSETQ. CDR3 length: 13 residues. In DNA, the CDR3 is TGCGCCAGCAGCCCCGAGAGTACAGATACGCAGTATTTT. Translated: CASSPESTDTQYF.

The rearrangement links TRBV5-8 to TRBJ2-7, with 8 bases aligning to TRBD1. V shed 4 bases, J shed 0 bases, and the junction held 15 bases outside the gene matches. CDR1 is SGHTS, CDR2 YDEGEE, per germline. The CDR3 is 18 residues long. The CDR3 region has the DNA TGTGCCAGCAGCCACCCGGACAGGGCCCGACCGAGCTCCTACGAGCAGTACTTC. Translated, it gives CASSHPDRARPSSYEQYF. The whole variable domain, remainder taken from reference TRBV5-8 and TRBJ2-7, is EAGVTQSPTHLIKTRGQQATLRCSPISGHTSVYWYQQALGLGLQFLLWYDEGEERNRGNFPPRFSGRQFPNYSSELNVNALELEDSALYLCASSHPDRARPSSYEQYFGPGTRLTVT.